The 27 T cell receptor beta chains presented below share a single source sample, sequenced in a study of blood T cell repertoires in COVID-19. Produced via immunoSEQ multiplex PCR; TCRdb's table is partial and in-frame only. This sample yields around 230,000 clones, of which more than 65% are seen a single time; 2% to 2.5% belongs to the top ten. Sequencing used peripheral blood. These receptors came from a man between 40 and 49 years old who had recovered from COVID-19.

The V call is TRBV7-2, the J call TRBJ2-7; 15 positions agree with TRBD2. The V segment lost 1 base and the J segment 7 bases; nucleotides outside the gene matches: 14. The CDR3 consists of 19 residues. Germline V lookup: CDR1 SGHTA, CDR2 FQGNSA. The CDR3 region has the DNA TGTGCCAGCAGCTTAGGAGTCCCGGGACTAGCGGGGGGCCCTGTGGAGCAGTACTTC. Its protein is CASSLGVPGLAGGPVEQYF. Drawing the rest from reference TRBV7-2 and TRBJ2-7, the complete variable domain is GAGVSQSPSNKVTEKGKDVELRCDPISGHTALYWYRQSLGQGLEFLIYFQGNSAPDKSGLPSDRFSAERTGGSVSTLTIQRTQQEDSAVYLCASSLGVPGLAGGPVEQYFGPGTRLTVT.

This clone has just one count. The rearrangement links TRBV15 to TRBJ1-5; D is perhaps TRBD1 (6 bases). V dropped 3 bases and J dropped 5 bases, with 8 bases sitting between them. CDR1 and CDR2 from the germline V gene are LNHNV and YYDKDF (reference sequence). The CDR3 is 13 amino acids. CDR3 in amino acids: CATSSYRDQPQHF. The CDR3 DNA reads as TGTGCCACCAGCAGTTACAGGGATCAGCCCCAGCATTTT.

The chain combines TRBV2 with TRBJ1-4, with D possibly being TRBD1 (6 bases). This CDR3 contains 14 residues. CDR1 is SNHLY and CDR2 is FYNNEI in the germline V gene. The ends were cut back, 6 bases at V and 7 bases at J, with 15 bases in the middle. The CDR3 is CASSLTGLGEKLFF. The CDR3 region has the DNA TGTGCCAGCAGCCTCACAGGGCTTGGTGAAAAACTGTTTTTT.

The chain joins TRBV6-5 to TRBJ1-1; D gene ambiguous. V was cut by 8 bases and J by 1 base, with 11 bases left in between. The CDR3 has 13 residues. Germline V gives CDR1 MNHEY, CDR2 SVGAGI. Here the CDR3 DNA reads TGTGCCAGCTCAGAGGCCCAGAACACTGAAGCTTTCTTT. This sequence encodes CASSEAQNTEAFF.

There are a few counts of this clone. V and J are TRBV5-4 and TRBJ1-2; D uncertain. V lost 1 base, J lost 3 bases, and 7 bases lay in between. Germline CDR1 and CDR2: SGHNT and YYREEE (reference sequence). This CDR3 has 13 amino acids. CDR3 loop: CASSLSGDYGYTF. DNA of the CDR3: TGTGCCAGCAGCTTGTCGGGTGACTATGGCTACACCTTC.

The chain has TRBV30 and TRBJ1-6; TRBD1 agrees at 10 bases. Unmatched junction bases numbered 10, after V lost 5 bases and J lost 6 bases. CDR3 length: 16 amino acids. Looked up from germline, CDR1 is GTSNPN and CDR2 is SVGIG (reference sequence). This chain's CDR3 is CAWCDRGRVTNSPLHF. The CDR3, as DNA: TGTGCCTGGTGCGACAGGGGGCGCGTCACTAATTCACCCCTCCACTTT.

This chain joins TRBV7-2 and TRBJ1-2; TRBD1 agrees at 10 bases. The CDR3 length is 15 residues. V gave up 5 bases and J gave up 4 bases; unmatched junction bases: 7. Germline lookup yields CDR1 SGHTA and CDR2 FQGNSA. The CDR3 is CASSVGGTGAYGYTF. CDR3 nucleotides: TGTGCCAGCAGCGTAGGAGGGACAGGGGCCTATGGCTACACCTTC.

The chain links TRBV30 to TRBJ1-2, with D possibly matching TRBD1 (5 bases). Trimming removed 4 bases at V and 6 bases at J, with 15 bases between. Per germline, CDR1 GTSNPN and CDR2 SVGIG (reference sequence). There are 13 residues in the CDR3. The CDR3 DNA reads as TGTGCCTGGACCCCGGACATCGCACATGGCTACACCTTC. This gives the protein CAWTPDIAHGYTF.

This chain links TRBV6-5 with TRBJ2-7; 9 nucleotides align to TRBD1. The CDR3 sequence is 15 residues long. Germline V gene lookup returns CDR1 MNHEY and CDR2 SVGAGI. V gave up 6 bases and J gave up 2 bases; unmatched junction bases: 8. The CDR3 region is CASSQPTGGTYEQYF. Written as DNA, the CDR3 is TGTGCCAGCAGCCAACCGACAGGGGGGACCTACGAGCAGTACTTC.

This chain uses TRBV5-4 with TRBJ2-7; 7 nucleotides match TRBD1. This CDR3 region has 14 residues. Germline lookup yields CDR1 SGHNT and CDR2 YYREEE (reference sequence). The J segment lost 2 bases and the V segment lost 0 bases, leaving 2 bases of the junction unmatched. The CDR3 sequence is CASSLGTGTYEQYF. CDR3 DNA: TGTGCCAGCAGCTTGGGGACAGGAACCTACGAGCAGTACTTC. The variable domain in full, with the rest retrieved from reference TRBV5-4 and TRBJ2-7, is ETGVTQSPTHLIKTRGQQVTLRCSSQSGHNTVSWYQQALGQGPQFIFQYYREEENGRGNFPPRFSGLQFPNYSSELNVNALELDDSALYLCASSLGTGTYEQYFGPGTRLTVT.

The chain has TRBV7-6 and TRBJ2-2; perhaps TRBD2 as D (7 bases). The V and J ends lost 0 bases and 3 bases respectively, with 20 bases between them. Germline lookup yields CDR1 SGHVS and CDR2 FNYEAQ. The CDR3 consists of 19 residues. For the CDR3, the DNA is TGTGCCAGCAGCTTAGCCCGTTATCAGAGGGGGGGTGACACCGGGGAGCTGTTTTTT. Translating gives CASSLARYQRGGDTGELFF.

Of note for this clone: No DNA is shown, since the ends of the CDR3 on it are uncertain; the CDR3 is the one TCRdb lists. This chain connects TRBV19 to TRBJ1-5; the table's D call, TRBD1, was not checked against the DNA. Germline-derived CDR1 and CDR2 are LNHDA and SQIVND (reference sequence). The CDR3 has 15 residues if both end residues are counted. CDR3 protein: CASTSDRVFNQPQHF.

The J gene is TRBJ2-1, the V gene TRBV5-4; 14 bases agree with TRBD2. This CDR3 is 18 amino acids long. V lost 4 bases, J lost 5 bases, and 11 bases stayed unmatched. Germline assignment: CDR1 SGHNT and CDR2 YYREEE (reference sequence). In nucleotides, the CDR3 is TGTGCCAGCAGCACAGGACTAGCGGGAGGCCCCCGCAACAATGAGCAGTTCTTC. Translated, it gives CASSTGLAGGPRNNEQFF.

The chain uses TRBV6-4 and TRBJ2-7; possible D gene TRBD1, 6 bases. From germline, CDR1 is MRHNA and CDR2 SNTAGT. This CDR3 has 12 residues. V lost 6 bases to trimming and J lost 4 bases, with 10 bases between them. CDR3: CASSGQSYEQYF. CDR3 DNA sequence: TGTGCCAGCAGCGGACAGAGTTACGAGCAGTACTTC.

The rearrangement links TRBV6-5 to TRBJ1-2; D remains unclear. Germline V gives CDR1 MNHEY, CDR2 SVGAGI. V gave up 0 bases and J gave up 0 bases, with 11 bases separating them. The CDR3 is 16 residues long. In DNA, the CDR3 is TGTGCCAGCAGTTACTCGCCTGGAGCAGCTAACTATGGCTACACCTTC. Translating gives CASSYSPGAANYGYTF.

This chain's CDR3 is CASSRQGTVNEQFF. The CDR3 DNA reads TGTGCCAGCTCACGGCAGGGGACAGTCAATGAGCAGTTCTTC. The gene calls are TRBV18 and TRBJ2-1, with TRBD1 matching over 7 bases. The J segment lost 6 bases and the V segment lost 4 bases, leaving 6 bases of the junction unmatched. The germline V gene encodes CDR1 KGHSH and CDR2 LQKENI. This CDR3 has 14 amino acids.

The chain uses TRBV10-3 and TRBJ2-2, with 11 bases lining up with TRBD1. The germline gives CDR1 ENHRY, CDR2 SYGVKD. This CDR3 is 15 amino acids long. Trimming removed 4 bases from V and 4 bases from J; junction bases left unmatched: 2. The CDR3 sequence is CAISAGTGGTGELFF. Written as DNA, the CDR3 is TGTGCCATCAGTGCTGGGACAGGGGGCACCGGGGAGCTGTTTTTT.

The V call is TRBV9, the J call TRBJ1-2; 10 bases align to TRBD1. Germline-derived CDR1 and CDR2 are SGDLS and YYNGEE. There are 15 residues in the CDR3. The junction had 6 bases not matched to a gene; V was cut back by 3 bases and J by 4 bases. The CDR3 here is CASSGQGAKLYGYTF. DNA of the CDR3: TGTGCCAGCAGCGGACAGGGGGCGAAACTCTATGGCTACACCTTC.

V and J are TRBV10-3 and TRBJ1-2; 7 positions agree with TRBD1. Trimming took 2 bases from V and 2 from J; bases not matched to a gene: 2. The CDR3 runs to 14 residues. CDR1 is ENHRY, CDR2 SYGVKD, per germline. This chain's CDR3 is CAISETGQNYGYTF. The CDR3 DNA sequence: TGTGCCATCAGTGAGACGGGACAGAACTATGGCTACACCTTC.

The genes are TRBV18 and TRBJ2-7, with 7 bases lining up with TRBD2. V was pared by 3 bases and J by 0 bases, with 5 bases of the junction left unmatched. The germline gives CDR1 KGHSH, CDR2 LQKENI. CDR3 length equals 15 residues. In nucleotides, the CDR3 is TGTGCCAGCTCACCTGGGGGGGGTGGCTCCTACGAGCAGTACTTC. Protein sequence: CASSPGGGGSYEQYF.

The chain joins TRBV19 to TRBJ1-6; TRBD1 aligns across 8 bases. The CDR3 runs to 14 residues. CDR1 and CDR2 (germline): LNHDA, SQIVND (reference sequence). Trimming at V came to 4 bases and at J to 11 bases, leaving 7 bases not matched to a gene. The CDR3 sequence is CASSNDRGGTPLHF. The CDR3 DNA reads as TGTGCCAGTAGTAATGACAGGGGTGGGACACCCCTCCACTTT.

The chain combines TRBV6-5 with TRBJ2-7; 7 bases map to TRBD1. After removal of 5 bases from V and 6 bases from J, the junction contained 7 bases not matched to a gene. Germline V lookup: CDR1 MNHEY, CDR2 SVGAGI. This CDR3 contains 13 residues. The CDR3 sequence is CASSTGTVSEQYF. In DNA form, the CDR3 reads TGTGCCAGCAGTACCGGGACAGTCAGCGAGCAGTACTTC.

This rearrangement joins TRBV5-1 to TRBJ1-5, with D uncertain. CDR1 and CDR2 (germline): SGHRS, YFSETQ. Trimming stripped 0 bases from V and 4 bases from J, with 5 bases between. This CDR3 has 13 residues. CDR3 sequence: CASSLDRNQPQHF. In DNA form, the CDR3 reads TGCGCCAGCAGCTTGGACAGAAATCAGCCCCAGCATTTT.

The chain employs TRBV6-2 or TRBV6-3 and TRBJ1-2, with D possibly TRBD1 on 6 matching bases. CDR1 is MNHEY and CDR2 is SVGEGT in the germline V gene. The CDR3 is made up of 14 amino acids. The germline V and J ends were trimmed by 5 bases and 4 bases, with 14 bases remaining between them. DNA of the CDR3: TGTGCCAGCAGTGCCCCCGACAGGTCCTATGGCTACACCTTC. Protein product: CASSAPDRSYGYTF.

The V call is TRBV24-1, the J call TRBJ2-1; a possible D gene is TRBD2 (7 bases). The CDR3 is 15 amino acids. Germline-derived CDR1 and CDR2 are KGHDR and SFDVKD. The V and J ends lost 6 bases and 6 bases respectively, with 17 bases between them. DNA for the CDR3: TGTGCCACCAGTCGAGGGGGGGCCGGGCCCAATGAGCAGTTCTTC. Amino acid sequence: CATSRGGAGPNEQFF.

The chain uses TRBV18 and TRBJ2-2; 7 nucleotides line up with TRBD1. This CDR3 comprises 15 residues. The junction had 9 bases not matched to a gene; V was cut back by 6 bases and J by 5 bases. Germline CDR1 is KGHSH and CDR2 is LQKENI. CDR3 loop: CASSLDRVLTGELFF. CDR3 nucleotides: TGTGCCAGCTCGCTCGACAGGGTTTTGACCGGGGAGCTGTTTTTT. Full variable domain (rest looked up from reference TRBV18 and TRBJ2-2): NAGVMQNPRHLVRRRGQEARLRCSPMKGHSHVYWYRQLPEEGLKFMVYLQKENIIDESGMPKERFSAEFPKEGPSILRIQQVVRGDSAAYFCASSLDRVLTGELFFGEGSRLTVL.

The CDR3, as DNA: TGTGCCAGCAGCTTGACAGGGGCTAATTCACCCCTCCACTTT. It translates to CASSLTGANSPLHF. The chain recombines TRBV7-8 with TRBJ1-6; 8 bases fit TRBD1. With 3 bases clipped from V and 6 bases from J, the junction kept 1 base outside the gene matches. This CDR3 contains 14 residues. In germline, CDR1 is SGHVS, CDR2 FQNEAQ.